This T cell receptor beta chain was sequenced for a study of shared clonotypes between healthy human individuals. At the level of the study: Per-donor plates numbered three CD4 naive, three CD4 memory, two CD8 naive and one CD8 memory.

The assay was immunoSEQ multiplex PCR, and TCRdb's table has in-frame clones only and misses some. The data show millions of clones, with approximately 95% seen just once and about 0.39% held by the top ten. Trimming took 4 bases from V and 5 from J; bases not matched to a gene: 7. The length of the CDR3 is 15 residues. From germline, CDR1 is MNHEY and CDR2 SMNVEV (reference sequence). Material: naive CD4+ T cells from PBMCs. Subset described: CD45RA+ positively selected. The chain links TRBV27 to TRBJ1-1; 10 bases agree with TRBD1. This TCR was recovered from a man younger than 30 in good health. Some clones in this sample may be carry-over from other donors' samples. CDR3 bases: TGTGCCAGCAGTTCAAGACAGGGGGCGAGGACTGAAGCTTTCTTT. It codes for CASSSRQGARTEAFF.